This T cell receptor beta chain came from a study of shared clonotypes between healthy human individuals. Germline V gene lookup returns CDR1 ENHRY and CDR2 SYGVKD. CDR3 length: 13 amino acids. The V and J ends lost 11 bases and 10 bases respectively, with 18 bases between them. Donors, healthy HIV-negative adults, lacked recent acute infections or vaccinations. In the source study's methods: From ImmunoSEQ came sequences covering only the junction and carrying no quality scores, so filtering differed. Assay: immunoSEQ multiplex PCR; the TCRdb copy retains only in-frame clones and omits some. The V and J calls and clone size come from that table; D and trimming were worked out from the DNA. Altogether millions of clones are present, 90% to 95% being singletons, with the ten largest covering 0.1% to 0.15%.

This sequence was found in a man younger than 35 in good health. Sequencing was carried out using naive CD4+ T cells sorted from blood. Subset indicated: CD45RA+ positively selected. This chain links TRBV10-3 with TRBJ1-6; D is ambiguous. The CDR3 here is CAATGEAVSPLHF. CDR3 DNA sequence: TGTGCCGCCACCGGTGAAGCAGTCTCACCCCTCCACTTT.